These 8 T cell receptor beta chains were all obtained from the same sample, sequenced in a study of blood T cell repertoires in COVID-19. Sequencing used immunoSEQ multiplex PCR; TCRdb keeps in-frame clones, though not all of them. The data hold fewer than 90,000 clones, with roughly four fifths observed a single time. The sample taken for sequencing was peripheral blood. Receptors were obtained from a man between 60 and 75 years old with COVID-19, enrolled during active disease.

This clone was counted many times. The CDR3 loop reads CASSHPGTGFTGELFF. Here the CDR3 DNA reads TGCGCCAGCAGCCACCCCGGGACAGGGTTCACCGGGGAGCTGTTTTTT. V usage is TRBV4-1 and J usage is TRBJ2-2; TRBD1 matches 9 bases. The CDR3 loop spans 16 amino acids. Trimming at V came to 3 bases and at J to 4 bases, leaving 6 bases not matched to a gene. Germline loops: CDR1 MGHRA, CDR2 YSYEKL.

V usage is TRBV28 and J usage is TRBJ2-7; 16 nucleotides match TRBD2. The CDR3 covers 17 residues. Per germline, CDR1 MDHEN and CDR2 SYDVKM. V was clipped by 7 bases and J by 5 bases; unmatched bases: 11. In DNA form, the CDR3 reads TGTGCCAGCAACCCGGGACTAGCGGGAGGGCCGGGTCACGAGCAGTACTTC. Protein sequence: CASNPGLAGGPGHEQYF. The entire variable domain, with the rest obtained from reference TRBV28 and TRBJ2-7, is as follows: DVKVTQSSRYLVKRTGEKVFLECVQDMDHENMFWYRQDPGLGLRLIYFSYDVKMKEKGDIPEGYSVSREKKERFSLILESASTNQTSMYLCASNPGLAGGPGHEQYFGPGTRLTVT.

CDR3 nucleotides: TGTGCCAGCAGTGGCGGGACTAGCTCCACAGATACGCAGTATTTT. It codes for CASSGGTSSTDTQYF. This chain joins TRBV25-1 and TRBJ2-3; 9 positions match TRBD2. Trimming cost V 4 bases and J 2 bases; bases outside gene matches: 4. The germline V gene encodes CDR1 MGHDK and CDR2 SYGVNS. The CDR3 has 15 amino acids.

The V gene is TRBV2, the J gene TRBJ1-2; D gene ambiguous. Germline assignment: CDR1 SNHLY and CDR2 FYNNEI. V gave up 5 bases and J gave up 7 bases, with 14 bases separating them. The CDR3 consists of 13 residues. In nucleotides, the CDR3 is TGTGCCAGCAGTACCGACTGGGTGGCTGGCTACACCTTC. Protein: CASSTDWVAGYTF. The variable domain in full, with the rest retrieved from reference TRBV2 and TRBJ1-2, is EPEVTQTPSHQVTQMGQEVILRCVPISNHLYFYWYRQILGQKVEFLVSFYNNEISEKSEIFDDQFSVERPDGSNFTLKIRSTKLEDSAMYFCASSTDWVAGYTFGSGTRLTVV.

V is TRBV9 and J is TRBJ1-1, with D perhaps matching TRBD1 (5 bases). Deletions cut 0 bases from V and 1 base from J, with 13 bases between. The CDR3 has 16 amino acids. CDR1 and CDR2 from the germline V gene are SGDLS and YYNGEE. Here the CDR3 reads CASSVAGGGRNTEAFF. In DNA, the CDR3 is TGTGCCAGCAGCGTAGCCGGCGGGGGTAGGAACACTGAAGCTTTCTTT. Full variable domain (rest looked up from reference TRBV9 and TRBJ1-1): DSGVTQTPKHLITATGQRVTLRCSPRSGDLSVYWYQQSLDQGLQFLIQYYNGEERAKGNILERFSAQQFPDLHSELNLSSLELGDSALYFCASSVAGGGRNTEAFFGQGTRLTVV.

The chain joins TRBV6-5 to TRBJ2-1, with 8 bases matching TRBD2. The length of the CDR3 is 15 residues. Losses at the gene ends were 7 bases for V and 4 bases for J; bases not matched to a gene: 9. CDR1 is MNHEY, CDR2 SVGAGI, per germline. Written as DNA, the CDR3 is TGTGCCAGCACCGCAGCGGGAGCCCTTTACAATGAGCAGTTCTTC. This codes for CASTAAGALYNEQFF.

Points on this clone: At one end, the junction sequence differs from germline, possibly due to a read error. This rearrangement joins TRBV3-1 (or the pseudogene TRBV3-2) to TRBJ1-2, with TRBD1 as a possible D gene (6 bases). The CDR3 runs 11 residues. CDR1 is LGHDT and CDR2 is YNNKEL in the germline V gene (reference sequence). CDR3 region: CASSQGGTSHF. CDR3 DNA: TGTGCCAGCAGCCAAGGGGGGACATCTCACTTC.

V and J are TRBV24-1 and TRBJ2-3, with 9 bases identical to TRBD1. V gave up 3 bases and J gave up 7 bases; unmatched junction bases: 10. The CDR3 has 16 residues. Germline V lookup: CDR1 KGHDR, CDR2 SFDVKD. The CDR3 region is CATSDPGTGPLNTQYF. As DNA, the CDR3 is TGTGCCACCAGTGATCCCGGGACAGGGCCTCTTAATACGCAGTATTTT.